The present T cell receptor (beta chain) was sequenced within a study of T cell responses to AZD1222 COVID-19 vaccine. Study summary: Pooled together were second doses at about 4 or about 12 weeks.

This clone occurred once. Its antigen is unknown. CDR3 length: 15 residues. V dropped 4 bases and J dropped 0; count of bases not matched to a gene: 4. Germline lookup yields CDR1 SGHRS and CDR2 YFSETQ. Only in-frame clones appear in the TCRdb table, and some are missing; sequencing was by immunoSEQ multiplex PCR. The data show fewer than 150,000 clones, 88% seen once. Study-level findings and limits: Mapped onto spike, vaccine-associated CD4 TCRs spanned it and were dominant at 160-218 and 743-854. Seropositive AZD1222 recipients at baseline numbered only five to seven. White British ancestry dominated among donors, who included more females, and clonal diversity was possibly underestimated.

The receptor comes from an adult in good health. The sample here was peripheral blood, taken on day 0 of AZD1222 vaccination. The chain is built from TRBV5-1 and TRBJ1-1; TRBD1 aligns across 9 bases. CDR3 residues: CASSGTGPMNTEAFF. CDR3 nucleotide sequence: TGCGCCAGCAGCGGGACAGGGCCAATGAACACTGAAGCTTTCTTT. The full variable domain, with the rest looked up from reference TRBV5-1 and TRBJ1-1, is KAGVTQTPRYLIKTRGQQVTLSCSPISGHRSVSWYQQTPGQGLQFLFEYFSETQRNKGNFPGRFSGRQFSNSRSEMNVSTLELGDSALYLCASSGTGPMNTEAFFGQGTRLTVV.